Following are 25 T cell receptor beta chains from one sample sequenced in a study of OX40 agonist ivuxolimab in advanced cancers. Profiled with immunoSEQ multiplex PCR; TCRdb holds only in-frame clones, not every one. Here the sample spans roughly 13,000 clones, more than 75% being singletons. The source was CD4+ or CD8+ T cells sorted from blood, collected in a trial of the OX40 agonist ivuxolimab. The receptor set was obtained from an adult with an advanced solid tumor such as melanoma, head and neck, liver or kidney cancer.

Here the CDR3 DNA reads TGTGCCAGCAGCTATGACAGGGACAAGAGGACCCAGTACTTC. It codes for CASSYDRDKRTQYF. The chain has TRBV5-6 and TRBJ2-5, with TRBD1 matching over 7 bases. Trimming removed 3 bases from V and 7 bases from J; junction bases left unmatched: 9. The V gene's germline CDR1 is SGHDT and CDR2 YYEEEE. This CDR3 is built from 14 residues.

The chain links TRBV11-1 to TRBJ1-1; the D gene is possibly TRBD1 (5 bases). Per the germline V gene, CDR1 is SGHAT and CDR2 is FQDESV (reference sequence). Trimming removed 2 bases at V and 9 bases at J, with 16 bases between. The CDR3 has 14 amino acids. Here the CDR3 reads CASSLRSGQTKAFF. The CDR3 DNA follows: TGTGCCAGCAGCTTAAGGTCCGGACAAACAAAAGCTTTCTTT.

The rearrangement links TRBV7-9 to TRBJ2-1, with 8 positions matching TRBD2. The CDR3 is 14 residues long. V trimming: 7 bases; J trimming: 4 bases; junction bases outside the gene matches: 6. Per the germline V gene, CDR1 is SEHNR and CDR2 is FQNEAQ (reference sequence). The DNA of the CDR3 is TGTGCCAGCACCTCTAGCGGGCATTACAATGAGCAGTTCTTC. Encoded protein: CASTSSGHYNEQFF.

This chain links TRBV9 with TRBJ1-6, with unresolved D. The CDR3 runs to 16 residues. With 1 base removed from V and 0 bases from J, the gap between germline ends came to 8 bases. The germline gives CDR1 SGDLS, CDR2 YYNGEE. The DNA of the CDR3 is TGTGCCAGCAGCGTACATAAATCCTCCTATAATTCACCCCTCCACTTT. Amino acids: CASSVHKSSYNSPLHF.

V and J are TRBV7-8 and TRBJ2-7, with no clear D. Trimming cost V 0 bases and J 0 bases, with 3 bases left between them. The CDR3 has 13 amino acids. Germline CDR1 SGHVS, CDR2 FQNEAQ. CDR3 nucleotide sequence: TGTGCCAGCAGCTTAGCCAGCTCCTACGAGCAGTACTTC. Amino acids: CASSLASSYEQYF.

The CDR3 loop reads CASSLTTGYSNQPQHF. For the CDR3, the DNA is TGTGCCAGCAGCTTGACGACAGGGTATAGCAATCAGCCCCAGCATTTT. The rearrangement uses TRBV5-4 and TRBJ1-5, with 7 bases lining up with TRBD1. After removal of 1 base from V and 0 bases from J, the junction contained 4 bases not matched to a gene. CDR1 SGHNT and CDR2 YYREEE come from the germline V gene (reference sequence). The CDR3 length is 16 residues.

By its share, this clone is medium-sized. The rearrangement links TRBV10-3 to TRBJ2-1; D possibly corresponds to TRBD2 (5 bases). The CDR3 sequence is 13 residues long. The V gene's germline CDR1 is ENHRY and CDR2 SYGVKD. Trimming shortened V by 6 bases and J by 6 bases, and 12 bases separated the two germline ends. CDR3 residues: CAISPGVGNEQFF. In DNA form, the CDR3 reads TGTGCCATCAGCCCCGGGGTTGGCAATGAGCAGTTCTTC.

This CDR3 is CASSVEGGEVETQYF. The CDR3 DNA reads as TGTGCCAGCAGCGTAGAAGGCGGGGAAGTGGAGACCCAGTACTTC. The chain has TRBV9 and TRBJ2-5; possible D gene TRBD2, 6 bases. V gave up 0 bases and J gave up 5 bases, with 14 bases separating them. CDR3 length equals 15 residues. The germline CDR1 and CDR2 sequences are SGDLS and YYNGEE.

The rearrangement joins TRBV7-9 to TRBJ1-1; D unclear. The CDR3 is 13 amino acids. The V end lost 5 bases, the J end lost 4 bases, and 11 bases lay between the germline ends. Germline V lookup: CDR1 SEHNR, CDR2 FQNEAQ (reference sequence). CDR3 sequence: CASSAGVTTEAFF. In DNA, the CDR3 is TGTGCCAGCAGCGCCGGGGTGACCACTGAAGCTTTCTTT.

The rearrangement uses TRBV7-6 and TRBJ2-1, with D uncertain. Germline V CDR1 and CDR2: SGHVS, FNYEAQ. This CDR3 is 15 amino acids long. Trimming shortened V by 1 base and J by 7 bases, and 14 bases separated the two germline ends. Here the CDR3 reads CASSLDEASRNEQFF. As DNA, the CDR3 is TGTGCCAGCAGCTTAGATGAGGCCTCGAGGAATGAGCAGTTCTTC.

CDR3 DNA sequence: TGTGCCAGCAGCTTAGCCGGCGGCCGTGAAGCTTTCTTT. Translated: CASSLAGGREAFF. V and J are TRBV7-8 and TRBJ1-1; D remains unclear. This CDR3 has 13 amino acids. With 0 bases removed from V and 7 bases from J, the gap between germline ends came to 9 bases. CDR1 is SGHVS, CDR2 FQNEAQ, per germline.

The chain combines TRBV4-3 with TRBJ2-6; no firm D call. V was pared by 0 bases and J by 0 bases, with 6 bases between. Per germline, CDR1 LGHNA and CDR2 YSLEER. The CDR3 is 16 amino acids. The CDR3 coding sequence is TGCGCCAGCAGCCAAGATAGGTCCTCTGGGGCCAACGTCCTGACTTTC. The encoded protein is CASSQDRSSGANVLTF.

This sequence joins TRBV5-4 and TRBJ2-7; D not certain. The CDR3 sequence is 14 residues long. Trimming stripped 0 bases from V and 0 bases from J, with 7 bases between. Germline V gene data show CDR1 as SGHNT and CDR2 as YYREEE (reference sequence). The CDR3 sequence is CASSLGQSSYEQYF. The CDR3 bases are TGTGCCAGCAGCTTGGGTCAGAGCTCCTACGAGCAGTACTTC.

This clone was seen just once. J is TRBJ1-6 and V is TRBV5-3; D possibly corresponds to TRBD1 (5 bases). TRBV5-3 belongs to the ORF category, with a function that is uncertain. This CDR3 contains 14 residues. V was trimmed by 1 base and J by 8 bases, leaving 10 bases between them. This chain's CDR3 is CARSLTQGDSPLHF. CDR3 in DNA: TGTGCCAGAAGCTTGACCCAGGGCGATTCACCCCTCCACTTT.

The chain employs TRBV9 and TRBJ2-2, with D unclear. Between the trimmed V and J ends, which lost 3 bases and 3 bases, there was a span of 9 bases. There are 14 residues in the CDR3. In germline, CDR1 is SGDLS, CDR2 YYNGEE. CDR3 amino acids: CASSEGGDTGELFF. The DNA for the CDR3 is TGTGCCAGCAGCGAGGGCGGAGACACCGGGGAGCTGTTTTTT. Complete variable domain (other parts from reference TRBV9 and TRBJ2-2): DSGVTQTPKHLITATGQRVTLRCSPRSGDLSVYWYQQSLDQGLQFLIQYYNGEERAKGNILERFSAQQFPDLHSELNLSSLELGDSALYFCASSEGGDTGELFFGEGSRLTVL.

This rearrangement joins TRBV5-4 to TRBJ2-5; D possibly matches TRBD1 or TRBD2 (6 bases each). CDR1 and CDR2 (germline): SGHNT, YYREEE (reference sequence). The V end lost 4 bases, the J end lost 4 bases, and 17 bases lay between the germline ends. This CDR3 has 15 residues. The CDR3 sequence is CASSAGGGLRETQYF. In DNA, the CDR3 is TGTGCCAGCAGCGCCGGAGGGGGTCTGCGAGAGACCCAGTACTTC.

The chain has TRBV13 and TRBJ1-2; TRBD1 is a possible D gene (5 bases). The CDR3 sequence is 14 residues long. Looked up from germline, CDR1 is PRHDT and CDR2 is FYEKMQ (reference sequence). V lost 5 bases and J 2 bases, leaving 12 bases between the germline ends. CDR3 protein: CASSTRDLNYGYTF. The CDR3 DNA is TGTGCCAGCAGCACACGGGACCTCAACTATGGCTACACCTTC.

This clone was seen a handful of times. The rearrangement joins TRBV4-3 to TRBJ2-7; the D is unclear. This CDR3 contains 15 residues. The germline gives CDR1 LGHNA, CDR2 YSLEER. The V end was cut by 1 base, the J end by 0 bases, with 10 bases between. The chain's CDR3 is CASSQGVLSSYEQYF. CDR3 nucleotide sequence: TGCGCCAGCAGCCAAGGAGTTCTTAGCTCCTACGAGCAGTACTTC.

This sequence joins TRBV4-1 and TRBJ1-1; no clear D. V shed 0 bases and J shed 0 bases, with 8 bases lying between them. The CDR3 consists of 15 residues. Germline V gene sequence: CDR1 MGHRA, CDR2 YSYEKL. The CDR3 region is CASSQELEMNTEAFF. CDR3 in DNA: TGCGCCAGCAGCCAAGAGCTGGAGATGAACACTGAAGCTTTCTTT.

The chain employs TRBV18 and TRBJ1-6, with D possibly TRBD1 on 6 matching bases. The CDR3 length is 14 residues. The V end was cut by 4 bases, the J end by 7 bases, with 11 bases between. Germline lookup yields CDR1 KGHSH and CDR2 LQKENI. CDR3 residues: CASSHRDTNSPLHF. CDR3 coding DNA: TGTGCCAGCTCACACCGGGACACAAATTCACCCCTCCACTTT.

This chain uses TRBV9 with TRBJ1-6, with 9 bases aligning to TRBD1. Germline V lookup: CDR1 SGDLS, CDR2 YYNGEE. V lost 0 bases to trimming and J lost 8 bases; unmatched junction nucleotides: 3. The CDR3 loop spans 15 amino acids. The DNA of the CDR3 is TGTGCCAGCAGCGTAGGTAGGGACAGGGATTCACCCCTCCACTTT. Translation: CASSVGRDRDSPLHF.

The V call is TRBV6-5, the J call TRBJ2-2, with D tentatively TRBD1 (5 bases). Germline V gene data show CDR1 as MNHEY and CDR2 as SVGAGI. The CDR3 covers 16 residues. V gave up 0 bases and J gave up 4 bases, with 12 bases separating them. Written as DNA, the CDR3 is TGTGCCAGCAGTTACTCGATGGGGCAAGGCACCGGGGAGCTGTTTTTT. Translation gives CASSYSMGQGTGELFF.

The rearrangement joins TRBV9 to TRBJ2-5, with TRBD1 identical over 7 bases. The end of the DNA aligns better with TRBJ2-7, so the J call may be wrong. The CDR3 contains 14 residues. The germline CDR1 and CDR2 sequences are SGDLS and YYNGEE. CDR3 nucleotide sequence: TGTGCCAGCAGCAGACGGGACAGTAGCTACGAGCAGTACTTC. This translates into CASSRRDSSYEQYF.

By its share, this clone is medium-sized. This chain connects TRBV5-6 to TRBJ1-4, with 7 nucleotides matching TRBD1. There are 14 residues in the CDR3. The V segment lost 2 bases and the J segment 8 bases; nucleotides outside the gene matches: 6. Germline V CDR1 and CDR2: SGHDT, YYEEEE. The CDR3 is CASSLMTGLEKLFF. Here the CDR3 DNA reads TGTGCCAGCAGCTTAATGACAGGGTTAGAAAAACTGTTTTTT. Supplemented by reference TRBV5-6 and TRBJ1-4, the full variable domain reads DAGVTQSPTHLIKTRGQQVTLRCSPKSGHDTVSWYQQALGQGPQFIFQYYEEEERQRGNFPDRFSGHQFPNYSSELNVNALLLGDSALYLCASSLMTGLEKLFFGSGTQLSVL.

The J gene is TRBJ1-5, the V gene TRBV6-4, with TRBD1 as a possible D gene (5 bases). This CDR3 has 14 amino acids. Germline assignment: CDR1 MRHNA and CDR2 SNTAGT. Deletions cut 5 bases from V and 1 base from J, with 9 bases between. The CDR3 nucleotides are TGTGCCAGCAGTTTCTCAGGGAGCAATCAGCCCCAGCATTTT. This translates into CASSFSGSNQPQHF.